Included here is one TCR beta chain sequence, with context. Trimming cost V 1 base and J 6 bases, with 14 bases left between them. CDR3 length: 15 residues. CDR1 SGHVS and CDR2 FNYEAQ come from the germline V gene. These data belong to a study of control samples from healthy donors and cancer patients. Profiling relied on immunoSEQ multiplex PCR, and the TCRdb table lists in-frame clones only, not all of them. Of 150,000 to 200,000 clones in the sample, approximately 90% were seen once. The clonotype comes from a man in his thirties or forties in good health. The V and J genes are TRBV7-6 and TRBJ2-3; a possible D gene is TRBD1 (6 bases). The sequencing input was blood. The CDR3 region is CASSLGGPRRDTQYF. CDR3 in DNA: TGTGCCAGCAGCTTAGGGGGGCCCCGGCGGGATACGCAGTATTTT. The whole variable domain, remainder taken from reference TRBV7-6 and TRBJ2-3, is GAGVSQSPRYKVTKRGQDVALRCDPISGHVSLYWYRQALGQGPEFLTYFNYEAQQDKSGLPNDRFSAERPEGSISTLTIQRTEQRDSAMYRCASSLGGPRRDTQYFGPGTRLTVL.